The present TCR beta chain was sequenced within a study of control samples from healthy donors and cancer patients. Measured with immunoSEQ multiplex PCR; TCRdb has only the in-frame clones, and not every one. The sample records about 80,000 clones, roughly 89% being singletons. Deletions cut 6 bases from V and 0 bases from J, with 15 bases between. The CDR3 length is 14 residues. The germline gives CDR1 SQVTM, CDR2 ANQGSEA. The chain has TRBV29-1 and TRBJ2-7; D is tentatively TRBD1 or TRBD2 (5 bases each). Material: blood. This TCR derives from a man aged 50 or older in good health. CDR3 sequence: CSVTGTESSYEQYF. The DNA for the CDR3 is TGCAGCGTCACCGGGACCGAAAGCTCCTACGAGCAGTACTTC.